The sequence of this TCR beta chain was determined in a study of blood T cell repertoires in COVID-19. Overall study context: From T cells, B-cell-depleted T cells, or PBMCs came the material, which was cDNA or gDNA.

Assay: immunoSEQ multiplex PCR; the TCRdb copy retains only in-frame clones and omits some. Of approximately 260,000 clones listed, around 88% were seen once; the top ten hold 1% to 1.5%. In germline, CDR1 is SGHVS, CDR2 FQNEAQ. V was shortened by 2 bases and J by 3 bases, with 10 bases between the two germline ends. The CDR3 sequence is 14 residues long. This receptor was taken from a middle-aged woman with acute COVID-19. V and J are TRBV7-8 and TRBJ2-5, with D perhaps matching TRBD2 (6 bases). Sequences were obtained from PBMCs or T cells enriched from blood (not recorded which). For the CDR3, the DNA is TGTGCCAGCAGCTTAAGCAGGGAGGAAGAGACCCAGTACTTC. This sequence encodes CASSLSREEETQYF.